This entry is about one TCR beta chain. The method was immunoSEQ multiplex PCR; TCRdb's version includes in-frame clones alone and lacks a portion of them. The sample lists nearly 50,000 clones, approximately 93% occurring once. The source of the sample is a study of T cell changes during pregnancy in multiple sclerosis. CDR3 length: 15 amino acids. V trimming: 4 bases; J trimming: 0 bases; junction bases outside the gene matches: 0. CDR1 is SNHLY, CDR2 FYNNEI, per germline. The input for sequencing was CD4+ T cells from peripheral blood mononuclear cells, taken in the first trimester of pregnancy. The sequence derives from a female donor with multiple sclerosis, enrolled in a pregnancy study. The J gene is TRBJ2-1, the V gene TRBV2; 10 nucleotides agree with TRBD2. CDR3 nucleotide sequence: TGTGCCAGCAGTGTAGCGGGGGGCTCCTACAATGAGCAGTTCTTC. Its translation is CASSVAGGSYNEQFF.